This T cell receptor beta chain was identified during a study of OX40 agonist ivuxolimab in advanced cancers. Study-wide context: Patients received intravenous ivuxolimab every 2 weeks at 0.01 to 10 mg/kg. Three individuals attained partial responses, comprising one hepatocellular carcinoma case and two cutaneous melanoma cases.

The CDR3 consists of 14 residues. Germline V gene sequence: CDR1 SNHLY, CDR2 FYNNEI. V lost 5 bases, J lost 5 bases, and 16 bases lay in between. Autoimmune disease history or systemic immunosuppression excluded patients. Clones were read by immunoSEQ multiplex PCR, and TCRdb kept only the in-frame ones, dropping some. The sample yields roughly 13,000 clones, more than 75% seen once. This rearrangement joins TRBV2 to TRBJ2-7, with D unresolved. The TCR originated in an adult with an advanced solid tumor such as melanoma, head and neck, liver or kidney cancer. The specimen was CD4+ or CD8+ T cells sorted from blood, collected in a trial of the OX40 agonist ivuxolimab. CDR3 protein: CASSSPGSQDEQYF. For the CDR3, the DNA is TGTGCCAGCAGTTCCCCCGGGTCCCAGGACGAGCAGTACTTC.